This TCR beta chain appears in the sequencing data of a study of blood T cell repertoires in COVID-19. Using immunoSEQ multiplex PCR, the repertoire was profiled, and TCRdb retains in-frame clones only, with some absent. The sample holds around 170,000 clones; over 70% are singletons and the top ten take roughly an eighth. Per germline, CDR1 LNHDA and CDR2 SQIVND (reference sequence). The CDR3 runs 13 residues. Trimming at V came to 6 bases and at J to 6 bases, leaving 2 bases not matched to a gene. This clone turned up a few times. The receptor was isolated from a man aged 55 to 69 who had been exposed to COVID-19. The sample was PBMCs or T cells enriched from blood (not recorded which). The rearrangement joins TRBV19 to TRBJ1-5; 10 bases line up with TRBD1. CDR3 coding DNA: TGTGCCAGTAGGGGACAGGGGTTTCAGCCCCAGCATTTT. Residues: CASRGQGFQPQHF.